Here is one T cell receptor (beta chain) with its context. This sample was included in a study of blood T cell repertoires in COVID-19. The length of the CDR3 is 14 residues. V was clipped by 5 bases and J by 7 bases; unmatched bases: 8. Germline CDR1 and CDR2: MDHEN and SYDVKM. TCRdb keeps only in-frame clones here, not all; method: immunoSEQ multiplex PCR. The sample has about 190,000 clones, more than 75% seen once. The chain carries TRBV28 and TRBJ1-5, with 7 bases identical to TRBD1. Sample: peripheral blood. The sequence was obtained from a human donor in a cohort sampled during active COVID-19. The CDR3 loop is CASSRSGGRQPQHF. CDR3 DNA: TGTGCCAGCAGTAGATCAGGGGGAAGGCAGCCCCAGCATTTT.